This T cell receptor (beta chain) emerged from a study of T-cell memory formation after mild COVID-19. Germline-derived CDR1 and CDR2 are KGHSH and LQKENI. V gave up 6 bases and J gave up 4 bases; unmatched junction bases: 7. CDR3 length: 14 residues. The table lists this clonotype with many counts. TCRdb reprocessed the 5' RACE reads via MiXCR and lists one record per CDR3 protein. This table has hundreds of thousands of distinct CDR3 sequences, approximately 16% appearing once. The source of this sequence is a man between 18 and 29 years old who had mild COVID-19 (a few samples of this study predate the infection). Cell type and time point are not known. Sequencing was performed on PBMCs or a T cell subset sorted from them (not recorded which). The chain joins TRBV18 to TRBJ1-1; 8 bases match TRBD1. CDR3 DNA sequence: TGTGCCAGCTCGCGACAGGGGACGCGCACTGAAGCTTTCTTT. Protein sequence: CASSRQGTRTEAFF.